One and the same sample provided the 9 T cell receptor beta chains below, sequenced in a study of blood T cell repertoires in COVID-19. Produced via immunoSEQ multiplex PCR; TCRdb's table is partial and in-frame only. The table lists under 250,000 clones, roughly 80% of them singletons, with roughly 6% in the top ten. The sample taken for sequencing was peripheral blood. The source is a woman in her 70s with acute or convalescent COVID-19.

The chain combines TRBV19 with TRBJ2-3; the match to TRBD2 covers 10 bases. Germline V gene sequence: CDR1 LNHDA, CDR2 SQIVND (reference sequence). V gave up 5 bases and J gave up 7 bases; unmatched junction bases: 9. CDR3 length: 15 amino acids. CDR3 nucleotides: TGTGCCAGTAGTGGGGGACTAGCGAGTTGGAATACGCAGTATTTT. It codes for CASSGGLASWNTQYF.

The chain combines TRBV27 with TRBJ1-4; D may be TRBD1 (5 bases). CDR1 and CDR2 from the germline V gene are MNHEY and SMNVEV (reference sequence). V was pared by 0 bases and J by 8 bases, with 10 bases between. This CDR3 is 14 amino acids long. As DNA, the CDR3 is TGTGCCAGCAGTTTATCAGGGGTAGGGGAAAAACTGTTTTTT. Translated, it gives CASSLSGVGEKLFF. The full variable domain, rest sourced from reference TRBV27 and TRBJ1-4, is EAQVTQNPRYLITVTGKKLTVTCSQNMNHEYMSWYRQDPGLGLRQIYYSMNVEVTDKGDVPEGYKVSRKEKRNFPLILESPSPNQTSLYFCASSLSGVGEKLFFGSGTQLSVL.

This clone was seen just once. The gene calls are TRBV6-4 and TRBJ2-5, with a tentative D call TRBD1 (6 bases). Germline V gives CDR1 MRHNA, CDR2 SNTAGT. The V end was cut by 7 bases, the J end by 3 bases, with 15 bases between. The CDR3 is made up of 14 amino acids. The CDR3 loop is CASTPDQGKETQYF. The CDR3 DNA reads TGTGCCAGCACCCCGGACCAGGGGAAAGAGACCCAGTACTTC.

This chain connects TRBV28 to TRBJ1-4; TRBD1 is a possible D gene (6 bases). Trimming took 4 bases from V and 7 from J, leaving 19 bases between them. This CDR3 is built from 16 residues. Germline V CDR1 and CDR2: MDHEN, SYDVKM. The CDR3 nucleotides read TGTGCCAGCAGTTCTCGCAGGGGATCGGGAAGTGAAAAACTGTTTTTT. Translating gives CASSSRRGSGSEKLFF.

This clone was detected only once. The chain has TRBV28 and TRBJ1-5, with 9 bases matching TRBD1. Germline V gene data show CDR1 as MDHEN and CDR2 as SYDVKM. With V trimmed by 3 bases and J by 3 bases, 9 bases remained unmatched. The CDR3 spans 17 residues. The CDR3 sequence is CASSFSTGTGLNQPQHF. The CDR3 DNA reads TGTGCCAGCAGTTTTTCCACCGGGACAGGGCTCAATCAGCCCCAGCATTTT.

Ten or more counts support this clone. The chain combines TRBV11-3 with TRBJ1-2; possibly TRBD1 for D (5 bases). CDR1 is SGHNT and CDR2 is YENEEA in the germline V gene. Trimming took off 1 base at V and 1 base at J, with 7 bases between the two ends. The CDR3 spans 14 residues. The CDR3 DNA reads TGTGCCAGCAGCTTAGGGCAGGGTAACTATGGCTACACCTTC. Protein: CASSLGQGNYGYTF.

This clone has just a few counts. This chain uses TRBV25-1 with TRBJ2-3; no clear D. The CDR3 has 13 residues. Germline values: CDR1 MGHDK, CDR2 SYGVNS. V shed 7 bases and J shed 0 bases, with 8 bases lying between them. The CDR3 bases are TGTGCCAGCACCCTAGGAAGCACAGATACGCAGTATTTT. It codes for CASTLGSTDTQYF.

The rearrangement links TRBV5-6 to TRBJ2-1; TRBD2 aligns across 8 bases. The CDR3 consists of 13 residues. CDR1 is SGHDT, CDR2 YYEEEE, per germline. J was trimmed by 8 bases and V by 7 bases; bases with no gene match: 8. The CDR3 loop is CASGLAYFDEQFF. CDR3 nucleotides: TGTGCCAGCGGACTAGCCTACTTCGATGAGCAGTTCTTC.

The CDR3 bases are TGTGCCACCAGGACCGGGACAGGCCGCAATGAGCAGTTCTTC. Translated, it gives CATRTGTGRNEQFF. The chain employs TRBV24-1 and TRBJ2-1; TRBD1 matches at 8 bases. This CDR3 spans 14 amino acids. CDR1 and CDR2 (germline): KGHDR, SFDVKD. The junction had 7 bases not matched to a gene; V was cut back by 7 bases and J by 6 bases.